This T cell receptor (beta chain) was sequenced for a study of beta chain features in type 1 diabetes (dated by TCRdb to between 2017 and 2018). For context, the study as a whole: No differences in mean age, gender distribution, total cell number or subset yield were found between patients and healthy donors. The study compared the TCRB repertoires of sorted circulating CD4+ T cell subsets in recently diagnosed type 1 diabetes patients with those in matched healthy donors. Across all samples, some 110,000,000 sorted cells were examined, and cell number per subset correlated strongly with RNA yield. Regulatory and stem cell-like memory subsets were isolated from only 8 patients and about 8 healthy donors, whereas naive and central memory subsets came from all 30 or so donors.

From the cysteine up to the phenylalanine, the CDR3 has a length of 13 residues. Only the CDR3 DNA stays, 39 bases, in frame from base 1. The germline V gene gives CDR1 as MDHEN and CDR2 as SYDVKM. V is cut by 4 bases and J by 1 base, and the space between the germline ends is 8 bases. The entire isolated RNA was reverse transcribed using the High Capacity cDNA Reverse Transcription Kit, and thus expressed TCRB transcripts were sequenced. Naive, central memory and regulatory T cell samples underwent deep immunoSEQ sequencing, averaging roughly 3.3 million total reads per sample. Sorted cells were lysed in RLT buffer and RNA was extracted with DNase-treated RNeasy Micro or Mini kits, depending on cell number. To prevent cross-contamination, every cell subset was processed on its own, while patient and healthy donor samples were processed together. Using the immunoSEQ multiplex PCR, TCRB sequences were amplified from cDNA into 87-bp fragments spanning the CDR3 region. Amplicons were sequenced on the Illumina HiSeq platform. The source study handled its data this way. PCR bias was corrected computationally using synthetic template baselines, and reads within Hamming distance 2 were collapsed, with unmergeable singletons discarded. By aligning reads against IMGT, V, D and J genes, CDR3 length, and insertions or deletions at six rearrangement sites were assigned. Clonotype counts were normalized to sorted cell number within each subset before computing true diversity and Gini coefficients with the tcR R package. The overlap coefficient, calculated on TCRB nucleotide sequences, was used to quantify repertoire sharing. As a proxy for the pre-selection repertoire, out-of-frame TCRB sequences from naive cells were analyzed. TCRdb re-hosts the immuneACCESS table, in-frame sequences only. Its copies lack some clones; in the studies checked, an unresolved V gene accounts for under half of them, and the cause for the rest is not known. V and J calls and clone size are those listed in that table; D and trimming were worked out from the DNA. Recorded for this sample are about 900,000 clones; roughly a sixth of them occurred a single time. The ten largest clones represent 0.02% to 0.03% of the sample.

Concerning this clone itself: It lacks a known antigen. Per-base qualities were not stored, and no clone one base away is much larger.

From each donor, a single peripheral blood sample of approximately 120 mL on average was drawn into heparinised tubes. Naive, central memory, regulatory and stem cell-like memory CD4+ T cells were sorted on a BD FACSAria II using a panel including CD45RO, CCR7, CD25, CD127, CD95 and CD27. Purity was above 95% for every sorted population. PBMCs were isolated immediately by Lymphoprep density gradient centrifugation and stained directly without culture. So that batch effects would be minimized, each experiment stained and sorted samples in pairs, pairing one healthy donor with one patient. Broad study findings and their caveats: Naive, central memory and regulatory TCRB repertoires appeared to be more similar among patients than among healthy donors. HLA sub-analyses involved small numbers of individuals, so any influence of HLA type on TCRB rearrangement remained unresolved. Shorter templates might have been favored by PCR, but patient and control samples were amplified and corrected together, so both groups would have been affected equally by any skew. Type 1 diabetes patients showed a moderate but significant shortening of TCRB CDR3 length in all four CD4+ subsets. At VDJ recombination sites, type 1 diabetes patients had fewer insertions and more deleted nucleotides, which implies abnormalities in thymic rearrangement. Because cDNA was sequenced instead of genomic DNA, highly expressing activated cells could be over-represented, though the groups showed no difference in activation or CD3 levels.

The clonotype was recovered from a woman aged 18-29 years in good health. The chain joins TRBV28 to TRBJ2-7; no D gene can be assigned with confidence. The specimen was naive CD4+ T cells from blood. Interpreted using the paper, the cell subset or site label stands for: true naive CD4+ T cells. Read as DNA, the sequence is TGTGCCAGCAGTTACACAGAGTCCTACGAGCAGTACTTC. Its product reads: CASSYTESYEQYF.